Reported below is one TCR beta chain. The antigen is undetermined. The donors were healthy bone marrow donors. Unrecorded immune exposures were likely, despite nominal health at sampling. The PCR made use of 60 Vbeta and 13 Jbeta primers. Measured with immunoSEQ multiplex PCR; TCRdb has only the in-frame clones, and not every one. The sample includes approximately 110,000 clones, 50% to 70% of them seen just once. The data were obtained in a study of cytomegalovirus exposure and HLA in healthy donors. Study-wide points: A later analysis by the authors found several of the most significant clusters apparently linked to common viral pathogens.

The CDR3 is 14 residues long. CDR1 is SGHTA, CDR2 FQGNSA, per germline. V gave up 5 bases and J gave up 6 bases, with 15 bases separating them. This TCR derives from a man aged 25-45 years in good health and CMV-seropositive. Sequencing used PBMCs. The rearrangement joins TRBV7-2 to TRBJ2-3; weak D call: TRBD2 (6 bases). CDR3 coding DNA: TGTGCCAGCAGCCCAACTGGAGGGGAGGATACGCAGTATTTT. Translated: CASSPTGGEDTQYF.